This T cell receptor (beta chain) was found in a study of T cells of healthy individuals. The CDR3 spans 15 residues. V was pared by 1 base and J by 4 bases, with 10 bases between. CDR1 is SGHTA and CDR2 is FQGNSA in the germline V gene. This clonotype occurred many times. TCRdb reanalysed the 5' RACE reads using MiXCR and keeps one entry per CDR3 protein. This sample has approximately 100,000 distinct CDR3 sequences, with 15% to 20% found just once. This rearrangement joins TRBV7-2 to TRBJ2-2, with a weak D call TRBD1 (5 bases). The TCR originated in a human donor in good health. The CDR3 is CASSLVRVVTGELFF. The CDR3 DNA sequence: TGTGCCAGCAGCTTAGTCAGGGTAGTCACCGGGGAGCTGTTTTTT.